This passage covers 9 T cell receptor beta chains from one sample sequenced in a study of graft-versus-host responses after intestinal transplantation. These receptors lack a known antigen. Data came from immunoSEQ multiplex PCR; TCRdb stores just in-frame clones and leaves some out. The repertoire has tens of thousands of clones, 94% of them found once; the top ten carry approximately 0.22%. This specimen consisted of unstimulated CD4+ T cells sorted from spleen or lymph node cells, obtained before transplant. The source of these receptors is a human donor who was the organ donor for an intestinal transplant.

The chain has TRBV20-1 and TRBJ1-2; TRBD1 might be the D (5 bases). Trimming took off 3 bases at V and 8 bases at J, with 10 bases between the two ends. Per germline, CDR1 DFQATT and CDR2 SNEGSKA (reference sequence). The CDR3 runs 11 residues. Written as DNA, the CDR3 is TGCAGTGCTAGTTGGGGGAAAGGCTACACCTTC. Residues: CSASWGKGYTF.

J is TRBJ2-7 and V is TRBV7-2; D not resolved. The V end was cut by 1 base, the J end by 2 bases, with 6 bases between. From germline, CDR1 is SGHTA and CDR2 FQGNSA. CDR3 size: 13 residues. The CDR3 sequence is CASSLVIPYEQYF. In nucleotides, the CDR3 is TGTGCCAGCAGCTTAGTCATCCCCTACGAGCAGTACTTC.

The V gene is TRBV6-5, the J gene TRBJ2-7; TRBD1 matches 8 bases. This CDR3 comprises 16 residues. Unmatched junction bases numbered 9, after V lost 2 bases and J lost 3 bases. CDR1 is MNHEY and CDR2 is SVGAGI in the germline V gene. The CDR3 DNA reads as TGTGCCAGCAGTTACGCGACAGGGGACCGCCTCTACGAGCAGTACTTC. Encoded protein: CASSYATGDRLYEQYF.

The rearrangement links TRBV11-2 to TRBJ2-5, with 9 nucleotides matching TRBD2. Per the germline V gene, CDR1 is SGHAT and CDR2 is FQNNGV. The V segment lost 4 bases and the J segment 3 bases; nucleotides outside the gene matches: 9. This CDR3 is 16 amino acids long. The CDR3 nucleotides read TGTGCCAGCAGCTACGGACTAGCGCGGCCGAAAGAGACCCAGTACTTC. Amino acids: CASSYGLARPKETQYF.

The chain links TRBV6-1 to TRBJ2-7; D remains ambiguous. This CDR3 has 10 amino acids. V was clipped by 1 base and J by 5 bases, with 0 bases between them. Looked up from germline, CDR1 is MNHNS and CDR2 is SASEGT. In nucleotides, the CDR3 is TGTGCCAGCAGTGAAGACGAGCAGTACTTC. This encodes CASSEDEQYF.

J is TRBJ1-1 and V is TRBV29-1, with D perhaps matching TRBD1 (5 bases). Germline V CDR1 and CDR2: SQVTM, ANQGSEA. This CDR3 is 16 amino acids long. Trimming stripped 7 bases from V and 3 bases from J, with 24 bases between. The CDR3 here is CSASARGGVSHTEAFF. CDR3 in DNA: TGCAGCGCGTCGGCTCGGGGGGGGGTCTCGCACACTGAAGCTTTCTTT. The variable domain in full, completed from reference TRBV29-1 and TRBJ1-1, reads SAVISQKPSRDICQRGTSLTIQCQVDSQVTMMFWYRQQPGQSLTLIATANQGSEATYESGFVIDKFPISRPNLTFSTLTVSNMSPEDSSIYLCSASARGGVSHTEAFFGQGTRLTVV.

This clone came up once. V gene TRBV2 combines with J gene TRBJ2-5, with D perhaps assigned TRBD1 or TRBD2 (5 bases each). The germline gives CDR1 SNHLY, CDR2 FYNNEI. This CDR3 is 12 amino acids long. V lost 7 bases and J lost 2, with 8 bases in between. DNA of the CDR3: TGTGCCAGCAATGAGGGGCAAGAGACCCAGTACTTC. Protein product: CASNEGQETQYF.

The gene calls are TRBV10-3 and TRBJ2-3; TRBD2 agrees at 14 bases. This CDR3 comprises 15 residues. The germline V gene has CDR1 ENHRY and CDR2 SYGVKD. The J segment lost 2 bases and the V segment lost 6 bases, leaving 1 base of the junction unmatched. The CDR3 sequence: CAIRGLAGVTDTQYF. In DNA form, the CDR3 reads TGTGCCATCAGGGGACTAGCGGGGGTCACAGATACGCAGTATTTT.

The chain couples TRBV9 to TRBJ2-3; D gene unclear. The V end lost 0 bases, the J end lost 8 bases, and 16 bases lay between the germline ends. Germline CDR1 reads SGDLS; CDR2 reads YYNGEE. The CDR3 is made up of 15 amino acids. The CDR3 protein is CASSVESSSMVTQYF. As DNA, the CDR3 is TGTGCCAGCAGCGTAGAAAGTAGCAGCATGGTTACGCAGTATTTT.